These T cell receptor beta chains were read from a single sample in a study of blood T cell repertoires in COVID-19. The method was immunoSEQ multiplex PCR; TCRdb's version includes in-frame clones alone and lacks a portion of them. The sample carries about 190,000 clones, roughly 86% recorded once. Source material: peripheral blood. These receptors all come from a man aged 35 to 55 with active or convalescent COVID-19. Each CDR3 is given with its conserved first and last residue. The D gene is left open where the match is weak. Size is omitted from some rows. Given values are once, few, many or a class for expanded clones.

J gene: TRBJ2-7; clone size: -; V gene: TRBV27; D gene: TRBD1; CDR3 protein: CASTPYPTGTGGYEQYF; CDR3 DNA: TGTGCCAGCACCCCTTACCCAACCGGGACAGGGGGGTACGAGCAGTACTTC
J gene: TRBJ1-5; clone size: -; V gene: TRBV5-6; D gene: -; CDR3 protein: CASTSLNQPQHF; CDR3 DNA: TGTGCCAGCACCTCCCTTAATCAGCCCCAGCATTTT
J gene: TRBJ2-1; clone size: -; V gene: TRBV9; D gene: -; CDR3 protein: CASSVGRGEQFF; CDR3 DNA: TGTGCCAGCAGCGTAGGTAGAGGTGAGCAGTTCTTC
J gene: TRBJ2-5; clone size: -; V gene: TRBV7-3; D gene: TRBD2; CDR3 protein: CASSSSGGKGETQYF; CDR3 DNA: TGTGCCAGCAGCTCTAGCGGGGGAAAAGGAGAGACCCAGTACTTC
J gene: TRBJ1-2; clone size: few; V gene: TRBV10-1; D gene: TRBD1; CDR3 protein: CASSPCTGTGITF; CDR3 DNA: TGCGCCAGCAGTCCCTGTACCGGGACAGGGATCACCTTC
J gene: TRBJ2-7; clone size: -; V gene: TRBV19; D gene: TRBD2; CDR3 protein: CASSISGGASYEQYF; CDR3 DNA: TGTGCCAGTAGTATTTCGGGGGGGGCCTCCTACGAGCAGTACTTC
J gene: TRBJ1-5; clone size: -; V gene: TRBV28; D gene: TRBD1; CDR3 protein: CASRSGNRGGNQPQHF; CDR3 DNA: TGTGCCAGCAGATCAGGGAACAGGGGGGGCAATCAGCCCCAGCATTTT
J gene: TRBJ2-7; clone size: -; V gene: TRBV6-6; D gene: TRBD1; CDR3 protein: CASSDRDSSSYEQYF; CDR3 DNA: TGTGCCAGCAGTGACCGGGACAGTAGCTCCTACGAGCAGTACTTC
J gene: TRBJ1-4; clone size: few; V gene: TRBV7-2; D gene: TRBD1; CDR3 protein: CASSLDRGKTNEKLFF; CDR3 DNA: TGTGCCAGCAGCTTAGACAGGGGTAAAACTAATGAAAAACTGTTTTTT
J gene: TRBJ1-1; clone size: -; V gene: TRBV6-6; D gene: -; CDR3 protein: CASSLYREGTEAFF; CDR3 DNA: TGTGCCAGCAGTCTATACAGGGAAGGCACTGAAGCTTTCTTT
J gene: TRBJ1-5; clone size: -; V gene: TRBV5-8; D gene: -; CDR3 protein: CASSSRGQPQHF; CDR3 DNA: TGTGCCAGCAGCTCAAGAGGCCAGCCCCAGCATTTT
J gene: TRBJ2-5; clone size: -; V gene: TRBV3-1/TRBV3-2; D gene: -; CDR3 protein: CASLSSVNQETQYF; CDR3 DNA: TGTGCCAGCTTAAGTAGCGTGAACCAAGAGACCCAGTACTTC
J gene: TRBJ1-4; clone size: -; V gene: TRBV4-1; D gene: TRBD1; CDR3 protein: CASSPIPTGTNEKLFF; CDR3 DNA: TGCGCCAGCAGCCCGATCCCGACAGGGACTAATGAAAAACTGTTTTTT
J gene: TRBJ2-5; clone size: -; V gene: TRBV19; D gene: TRBD2; CDR3 protein: CASSTGLAGIVQETQYF; CDR3 DNA: TGTGCCAGTAGTACGGGACTAGCGGGGATTGTTCAAGAGACCCAGTACTTC
J gene: TRBJ1-1; clone size: many; V gene: TRBV28; D gene: -; CDR3 protein: CASSLETNTEAFF; CDR3 DNA: TGTGCCAGCAGTCTAGAGACGAACACTGAAGCTTTCTTT
J gene: TRBJ1-6; clone size: -; V gene: TRBV27; D gene: -; CDR3 protein: CASSLFRDISPLHF; CDR3 DNA: TGTGCCAGCAGTTTATTCCGGGACATCTCACCCCTCCACTTT
J gene: TRBJ2-1; clone size: -; V gene: TRBV28; D gene: TRBD2; CDR3 protein: CASSSSGEIYNEQFF; CDR3 DNA: TGTGCCAGCAGTTCTAGCGGGGAGATCTACAATGAGCAGTTCTTC
J gene: TRBJ2-5; clone size: -; V gene: TRBV5-1; D gene: -; CDR3 protein: CASSLVRVAETQYF; CDR3 DNA: TGCGCCAGCAGCTTGGTCAGGGTGGCAGAGACCCAGTACTTC
J gene: TRBJ1-6; clone size: -; V gene: TRBV2; D gene: -; CDR3 protein: CASNRRDSPLHF; CDR3 DNA: TGTGCCAGCAACCGGAGGGATTCACCCCTCCACTTT
J gene: TRBJ2-5; clone size: -; V gene: TRBV6-1; D gene: TRBD2; CDR3 protein: CASSESGTSWETQYF; CDR3 DNA: TGTGCCAGCAGTGAATCCGGGACTAGTTGGGAGACCCAGTACTTC
J gene: TRBJ2-2; clone size: -; V gene: TRBV6-2/TRBV6-3; D gene: TRBD2; CDR3 protein: CASSLAGVPNTGELFF; CDR3 DNA: TGTGCCAGCAGCCTAGCGGGGGTACCGAACACCGGGGAGCTGTTTTTT
J gene: TRBJ2-5; clone size: once; V gene: TRBV6-5; D gene: -; CDR3 protein: CASSYSPGQETQYF; CDR3 DNA: TGTGCCAGCAGTTACTCGCCGGGACAAGAGACCCAGTACTTC
J gene: TRBJ2-7; clone size: -; V gene: TRBV7-9; D gene: TRBD1; CDR3 protein: CASSLVGQGPYEQYF; CDR3 DNA: TGTGCCAGCAGCTTAGTCGGACAGGGGCCCTACGAGCAGTACTTC
J gene: TRBJ2-5; clone size: -; V gene: TRBV4-2; D gene: TRBD2; CDR3 protein: CASSQDRGLASPETQYF; CDR3 DNA: TGTGCCAGCAGCCAAGATAGGGGACTAGCATCCCCCGAGACCCAGTACTTC
J gene: TRBJ2-6; clone size: -; V gene: TRBV28; D gene: -; CDR3 protein: CASSRGGAGANVLTF; CDR3 DNA: TGTGCCAGCAGCCGCGGGGGCGCTGGGGCCAACGTCCTGACTTTC
J gene: TRBJ1-3; clone size: -; V gene: TRBV9; D gene: -; CDR3 protein: CASSVGPGPGNTIYF; CDR3 DNA: TGTGCCAGCAGCGTTGGTCCAGGGCCTGGAAACACCATATATTTT
J gene: TRBJ1-6; clone size: -; V gene: TRBV6-2/TRBV6-3; D gene: -; CDR3 protein: CASSFGGANSPLHF; CDR3 DNA: TGTGCCAGCAGTTTTGGGGGCGCCAATTCACCCCTCCACTTT
J gene: TRBJ1-2; clone size: -; V gene: TRBV5-4; D gene: -; CDR3 protein: CASSLAGNYGYTF; CDR3 DNA: TGTGCCAGCAGCTTGGCGGGAAACTATGGCTACACCTTC
J gene: TRBJ1-2; clone size: -; V gene: TRBV7-9; D gene: TRBD1; CDR3 protein: CASGDRGNGYTF; CDR3 DNA: TGTGCCAGCGGTGACAGGGGGAACGGCTACACCTTC
J gene: TRBJ2-2; clone size: -; V gene: TRBV5-1; D gene: -; CDR3 protein: CASSSDSTGELFF; CDR3 DNA: TGCGCCAGCAGCTCCGACAGCACCGGGGAGCTGTTTTTT
J gene: TRBJ1-2; clone size: once; V gene: TRBV7-2; D gene: -; CDR3 protein: CASSLGGRLSYTF; CDR3 DNA: TGTGCCAGCAGCTTAGGGGGGCGCTTAAGCTACACCTTC
J gene: TRBJ1-6; clone size: -; V gene: TRBV30; D gene: TRBD1; CDR3 protein: CAWSVVDRESVHF; CDR3 DNA: TGTGCCTGGAGTGTCGTGGACAGGGAGTCGGTCCACTTT
J gene: TRBJ1-3; clone size: -; V gene: TRBV7-3; D gene: TRBD1; CDR3 protein: CASSLGQGFGNTIYF; CDR3 DNA: TGTGCCAGCAGCTTGGGACAGGGTTTCGGAAACACCATATATTTT
J gene: TRBJ1-1; clone size: few; V gene: TRBV5-1; D gene: -; CDR3 protein: CASSPWGHSSTEAFF; CDR3 DNA: TGCGCCAGCAGCCCATGGGGACATTCAAGCACTGAAGCTTTCTTT
J gene: TRBJ1-1; clone size: once; V gene: TRBV7-9; D gene: TRBD1; CDR3 protein: CASSFRDRSEAFF; CDR3 DNA: TGTGCCAGCAGCTTCCGGGACAGATCCGAAGCTTTCTTT
J gene: TRBJ1-2; clone size: -; V gene: TRBV6-1; D gene: -; CDR3 protein: CASSEAGSTNGYGYTF; CDR3 DNA: TGTGCCAGCAGTGAGGCAGGGTCGACGAACGGCTATGGCTACACCTTC
J gene: TRBJ2-7; clone size: -; V gene: TRBV6-5; D gene: TRBD1; CDR3 protein: CASSYGTGGYEQYF; CDR3 DNA: TGTGCCAGCAGTTACGGGACAGGAGGCTACGAGCAGTACTTC
J gene: TRBJ2-7; clone size: -; V gene: TRBV19; D gene: TRBD1; CDR3 protein: CASSRSGQGDYEQYF; CDR3 DNA: TGTGCCAGTAGTCGAAGCGGACAGGGCGACTACGAGCAGTACTTC
J gene: TRBJ1-5; clone size: -; V gene: TRBV2; D gene: -; CDR3 protein: CASSRHDYSNQPQHF; CDR3 DNA: TGTGCCAGCAGTCGACATGACTATAGCAATCAGCCCCAGCATTTT
J gene: TRBJ1-1; clone size: -; V gene: TRBV7-9; D gene: -; CDR3 protein: CASSSPRPADRFGPEAFF; CDR3 DNA: TGTGCCAGCAGCTCCCCCCGCCCAGCAGACAGGTTTGGTCCTGAAGCTTTCTTT
J gene: TRBJ1-1; clone size: -; V gene: TRBV10-3; D gene: -; CDR3 protein: CAISGGGGSRAEAFF; CDR3 DNA: TGTGCCATCAGTGGGGGGGGCGGGTCGAGAGCTGAAGCTTTCTTT
J gene: TRBJ2-4; clone size: -; V gene: TRBV4-1; D gene: -; CDR3 protein: CASSQFWADVAKNIQYF; CDR3 DNA: TGCGCCAGCAGCCAATTTTGGGCCGACGTAGCCAAAAACATTCAGTACTTC
J gene: TRBJ2-7; clone size: few; V gene: TRBV12-5; D gene: -; CDR3 protein: CASGRDTSSYEQYF; CDR3 DNA: TGTGCTAGTGGCCGGGACACAAGCTCCTACGAGCAGTACTTC
J gene: TRBJ1-1; clone size: -; V gene: TRBV5-1; D gene: TRBD1; CDR3 protein: CASSSQGVVTEAFF; CDR3 DNA: TGCGCCAGCAGCTCACAGGGGGTCGTGACTGAAGCTTTCTTT
J gene: TRBJ1-2; clone size: -; V gene: TRBV11-2; D gene: TRBD1; CDR3 protein: CASSSAGGANYGYTF; CDR3 DNA: TGTGCCAGCAGCTCGGCAGGGGGCGCTAACTATGGCTACACCTTC
J gene: TRBJ2-3; clone size: -; V gene: TRBV24-1; D gene: -; CDR3 protein: CATSVRGHRTDTQYF; CDR3 DNA: TGTGCCACCAGTGTCCGGGGACACCGCACAGATACGCAGTATTTT
J gene: TRBJ2-7; clone size: -; V gene: TRBV27; D gene: -; CDR3 protein: CASSLVGASGLYEQYF; CDR3 DNA: TGTGCCAGCAGTTTAGTAGGCGCATCGGGACTGTACGAGCAGTACTTC
J gene: TRBJ2-7; clone size: -; V gene: TRBV9; D gene: -; CDR3 protein: CASSQGANEQYF; CDR3 DNA: TGTGCCAGCAGCCAAGGAGCGAATGAGCAGTACTTC
J gene: TRBJ2-3; clone size: -; V gene: TRBV6-5; D gene: -; CDR3 protein: CASSAIPGVTDTQYF; CDR3 DNA: TGTGCCAGCAGCGCCATACCGGGGGTCACAGATACGCAGTATTTT
J gene: TRBJ2-5; clone size: -; V gene: TRBV7-9; D gene: TRBD1; CDR3 protein: CASSASGGGRKETQYF; CDR3 DNA: TGTGCCAGCAGTGCATCAGGGGGCGGACGGAAGGAGACCCAGTACTTC
J gene: TRBJ1-6; clone size: few; V gene: TRBV4-1; D gene: TRBD1; CDR3 protein: CASSQGQGAYNSPLHF; CDR3 DNA: TGCGCCAGCAGCCAAGGGCAGGGGGCTTACAATTCACCCCTCCACTTT
J gene: TRBJ2-7; clone size: once; V gene: TRBV6-2/TRBV6-3; D gene: TRBD1; CDR3 protein: CASSYYPGQGAHEQYF; CDR3 DNA: TGTGCCAGCAGTTACTACCCGGGACAGGGGGCCCACGAGCAGTACTTC
J gene: TRBJ2-3; clone size: -; V gene: TRBV5-1; D gene: TRBD2; CDR3 protein: CASSLERGVTDTQYF; CDR3 DNA: TGCGCCAGCAGCTTGGAGCGGGGTGTCACAGATACGCAGTATTTT
J gene: TRBJ1-1; clone size: -; V gene: TRBV21-1; D gene: -; CDR3 protein: CASRENGGFGSTEAFF; CDR3 DNA: TGTGCCAGCAGGGAGAACGGGGGGTTCGGTAGCACTGAAGCTTTCTTT
J gene: TRBJ1-4; clone size: -; V gene: TRBV11-3; D gene: -; CDR3 protein: CASSLVYQGGSATNEKLFF; CDR3 DNA: TGTGCCAGCAGCTTAGTATACCAGGGAGGGTCTGCAACTAATGAAAAACTGTTTTTT
J gene: TRBJ2-2; clone size: -; V gene: TRBV5-1; D gene: -; CDR3 protein: CASSLRESTGELFF; CDR3 DNA: TGCGCCAGCAGCCTTCGGGAGAGCACCGGGGAGCTGTTTTTT
J gene: TRBJ2-7; clone size: -; V gene: TRBV28; D gene: -; CDR3 protein: CASSTIHYEQYF; CDR3 DNA: TGTGCCAGCAGTACAATCCACTACGAGCAGTACTTC
J gene: TRBJ2-3; clone size: once; V gene: TRBV9; D gene: TRBD2; CDR3 protein: CASSVGTSASTDTQYF; CDR3 DNA: TGTGCCAGCAGCGTAGGGACTAGCGCTAGCACAGATACGCAGTATTTT
J gene: TRBJ1-1; clone size: -; V gene: TRBV6-6; D gene: -; CDR3 protein: CASCPQALNTEAFF; CDR3 DNA: TGTGCCAGCTGTCCACAGGCACTGAACACTGAAGCTTTCTTT